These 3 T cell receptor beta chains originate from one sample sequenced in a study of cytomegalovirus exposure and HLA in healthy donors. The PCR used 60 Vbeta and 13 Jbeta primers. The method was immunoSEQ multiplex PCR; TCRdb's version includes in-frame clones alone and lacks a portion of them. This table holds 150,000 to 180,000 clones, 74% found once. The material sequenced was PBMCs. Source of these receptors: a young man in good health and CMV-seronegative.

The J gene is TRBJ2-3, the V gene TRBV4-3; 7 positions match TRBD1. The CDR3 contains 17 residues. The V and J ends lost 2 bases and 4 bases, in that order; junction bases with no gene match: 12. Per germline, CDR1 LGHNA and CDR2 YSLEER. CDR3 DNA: TGCGCCAGCAGCCAATTTTCGAACAGGGGATTTGCAGATACGCAGTATTTT. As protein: CASSQFSNRGFADTQYF.

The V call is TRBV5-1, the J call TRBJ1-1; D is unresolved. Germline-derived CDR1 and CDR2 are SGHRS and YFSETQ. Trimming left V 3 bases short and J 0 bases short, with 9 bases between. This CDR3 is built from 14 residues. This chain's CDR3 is CASSSGSMNTEAFF. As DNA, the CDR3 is TGCGCCAGCAGCTCCGGTTCCATGAACACTGAAGCTTTCTTT.

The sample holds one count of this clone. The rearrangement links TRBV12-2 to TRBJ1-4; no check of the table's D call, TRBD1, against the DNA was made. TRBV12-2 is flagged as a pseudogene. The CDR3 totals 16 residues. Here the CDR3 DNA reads TGTGCAAGTCGCTTAGAACGAAACAGGACTAATGAAAAACTGTTTTTT. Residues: CASRLERNRTNEKLFF.